One sample yielded the 32 T cell receptor beta chains listed below, sequenced in a study of blood T cells in healthy people across ages. Using a J-beta primer mix together with a sample-barcoded 5' primer, a second PCR was run for about 6 to 11 cycles. TCRdb reprocessed the 5' RACE reads via MiXCR and lists one record per CDR3 protein. The table shows a few hundred thousand distinct CDR3 sequences, with 27% occurring only once. The specimen was blood. Source of these receptors: a woman in her 70s in good health.

The gene calls are TRBV7-2 and TRBJ2-1; 13 nucleotides align to TRBD2. Germline CDR1 reads SGHTA; CDR2 reads FQGNSA. V was pared by 5 bases and J by 0 bases, with 7 bases of the junction left unmatched. The CDR3 totals 18 residues. CDR3 sequence: CASSVSGTSGISYNEQFF. CDR3 in DNA: TGTGCCAGCAGCGTATCCGGGACTAGCGGGATCTCCTACAATGAGCAGTTCTTC. The full variable domain, with the rest looked up from reference TRBV7-2 and TRBJ2-1, is GAGVSQSPSNKVTEKGKDVELRCDPISGHTALYWYRQSLGQGLEFLIYFQGNSAPDKSGLPSDRFSAERTGGSVSTLTIQRTQQEDSAVYLCASSVSGTSGISYNEQFFGPGTRLTVL.

This clonotype has more than one count but fewer than ten. V gene TRBV14 combines with J gene TRBJ2-7; either TRBD1 or TRBD2 may supply D (5 bases each). Per germline, CDR1 SGHDN and CDR2 FVKESK. Between the trimmed V and J ends, which lost 1 base and 3 bases, there was a span of 13 bases. The CDR3 contains 15 residues. The CDR3 reads CASSQGQGRGYEQYF. The CDR3 nucleotides read TGTGCCAGCAGCCAAGGTCAGGGACGGGGCTACGAGCAGTACTTC.

This clonotype came up many times. V and J are TRBV29-1 and TRBJ2-5; D tentatively reads TRBD1 or TRBD2 (5 bases each). The V gene lost 2 bases and the J gene lost 3 bases, with 19 bases spanning the gap. This CDR3 contains 16 residues. The germline gives CDR1 SQVTM, CDR2 ANQGSEA. The DNA of the CDR3 is TGCAGCGTTGAAAAGTGGTGGGACCAAGGAGAAGAGACCCAGTACTTC. Amino acid sequence: CSVEKWWDQGEETQYF.

This clonotype was observed a handful of times. V usage is TRBV6-2 or TRBV6-3 and J usage is TRBJ2-6; D not resolved. The CDR3 has 19 amino acids. CDR1 MNHEY and CDR2 SVGEGT come from the germline V gene. V dropped 5 bases and J dropped 0 bases, with 20 bases sitting between them. This CDR3 is CASSRNSGSGNSGANVLTF. In nucleotides, the CDR3 is TGTGCCAGCAGTCGGAATTCAGGTTCCGGAAACTCTGGGGCCAACGTCCTGACTTTC.

The genes are TRBV5-6 and TRBJ2-1; D is perhaps TRBD2 (5 bases). The CDR3 is 12 residues long. Germline CDR1 SGHDT, CDR2 YYEEEE. V lost 0 bases to trimming and J lost 14 bases, with 12 bases between them. In DNA, the CDR3 is TGTGCCAGCAGCTTGGGGGTGGGAGAGGAGTTCTTC. Amino acids: CASSLGVGEEFF.

As concerns this clonotype: A much larger clonotype is one base distant, so this may be a read error. V is TRBV4-2 and J is TRBJ1-4, with 10 nucleotides matching TRBD1. Germline V gives CDR1 LGHNA, CDR2 YNFKEQ. Unmatched junction bases numbered 10, after V lost 3 bases and J lost 12 bases. The CDR3 has 15 amino acids. DNA of the CDR3: TGTGCCAGCAGCCAGAGGACAGGGGGAGGAGAAGAACTGTTTTTT. Translated: CASSQRTGGGEELFF.

The genes are TRBV28 and TRBJ2-3; D remains ambiguous. The CDR3 totals 14 residues. The germline CDR1 and CDR2 sequences are MDHEN and SYDVKM. V lost 2 bases and J 0 bases, leaving 6 bases between the germline ends. This chain's CDR3 is CASSLLPSTDTQYF. The CDR3, as DNA: TGTGCCAGCAGTTTACTGCCTAGCACAGATACGCAGTATTTT.

This clonotype was picked up many times. The chain carries TRBV27 and TRBJ2-6; tentative D call: TRBD2 (5 bases). This CDR3 is built from 13 residues. Germline CDR1 is MNHEY and CDR2 is SMNVEV (reference sequence). V was shortened by 8 bases and J by 4 bases, with 9 bases between the two germline ends. The CDR3 bases are TGTGCCAGCGGGGAGTGGGGGGCCAACGTCCTGACTTTC. Its translation: CASGEWGANVLTF.

The rearrangement links TRBV7-2 to TRBJ2-5, with 10 bases identical to TRBD1. The germline V gene encodes CDR1 SGHTA and CDR2 FQGNSA. The CDR3 length is 15 residues. J lost 2 bases, V lost 4 bases, and 4 bases had no gene match. The CDR3 loop is CASSSGTGVQETQYF. CDR3 in DNA: TGTGCCAGCAGCTCCGGGACAGGGGTACAAGAGACCCAGTACTTC.

This clonotype was counted only a few times. The gene calls are TRBV29-1 and TRBJ2-1; D gene ambiguous. This CDR3 comprises 14 residues. V dropped 3 bases and J dropped 5 bases, with 14 bases sitting between them. CDR1 is SQVTM and CDR2 is ANQGSEA in the germline V gene. As DNA, the CDR3 is TGCAGCGTTGACAGTTTGTGGGTAGACAATGAGCAGTTCTTC. It translates to CSVDSLWVDNEQFF.

This clonotype was observed a handful of times. The CDR3 DNA sequence: TGCAGTGCTAGCCTTAGGACTAGCGGGAGATATGAGACCGGGGAGCTGTTTTTT. This translates into CSASLRTSGRYETGELFF. V gene TRBV20-1 combines with J gene TRBJ2-2, with 13 bases identical to TRBD2. Germline V gene sequence: CDR1 DFQATT, CDR2 SNEGSKA (reference sequence). The junction had 12 bases not matched to a gene; V was cut back by 3 bases and J by 5 bases. This CDR3 region has 18 residues.

Comments on this clonotype: A much larger clone sits a single nucleotide away, making a read error possible. The chain combines TRBV28 with TRBJ2-6; D not resolved. Germline lookup yields CDR1 MDHEN and CDR2 SYDVKM. The CDR3 has 15 amino acids. V was pared by 6 bases and J by 2 bases, with 11 bases between. CDR3 sequence (DNA): TGTGCCAGCAGAAAGGACGGTACTGGGGCCAACGTCCTGACTTTC. Translation gives CASRKDGTGANVLTF.

The chain combines TRBV20-1 with TRBJ1-1, with D maybe TRBD1 (6 bases). Per germline, CDR1 DFQATT and CDR2 SNEGSKA (reference sequence). This CDR3 spans 14 amino acids. V was pared by 0 bases and J by 6 bases, with 14 bases between. The CDR3 is CSARDYGGLAEAFF. In DNA form, the CDR3 reads TGCAGTGCTAGAGATTATGGGGGCCTCGCTGAAGCTTTCTTT.

This sequence joins TRBV28 and TRBJ1-4, with D possibly being TRBD1 (6 bases). Germline assignment: CDR1 MDHEN and CDR2 SYDVKM. Trimming removed 5 bases at V and 7 bases at J, with 11 bases between. This CDR3 has 13 residues. The CDR3 region is CASSAWDIEKLFF. The CDR3 nucleotides are TGTGCCAGCAGTGCCTGGGACATTGAAAAACTGTTTTTT. The variable domain in full, completed from reference TRBV28 and TRBJ1-4, reads DVKVTQSSRYLVKRTGEKVFLECVQDMDHENMFWYRQDPGLGLRLIYFSYDVKMKEKGDIPEGYSVSREKKERFSLILESASTNQTSMYLCASSAWDIEKLFFGSGTQLSVL.

The V and J genes are TRBV5-1 and TRBJ2-6; maybe TRBD1 (6 bases). This CDR3 contains 16 residues. Per the germline V gene, CDR1 is SGHRS and CDR2 is YFSETQ. The V and J ends lost 4 bases and 0 bases respectively, with 11 bases between them. As DNA, the CDR3 is TGCGCCAGCAGCCCCAGGGGTACCTCTGGGGCCAACGTCCTGACTTTC. Translation gives CASSPRGTSGANVLTF. The variable domain in full, with the rest retrieved from reference TRBV5-1 and TRBJ2-6, is KAGVTQTPRYLIKTRGQQVTLSCSPISGHRSVSWYQQTPGQGLQFLFEYFSETQRNKGNFPGRFSGRQFSNSRSEMNVSTLELGDSALYLCASSPRGTSGANVLTFGAGSRLTVL.

This clonotype was picked up one time. The chain carries TRBV5-1 and TRBJ1-1; 7 nucleotides line up with TRBD1. V lost 2 bases to trimming and J lost 7 bases; unmatched junction nucleotides: 2. Germline assignment: CDR1 SGHRS and CDR2 YFSETQ. CDR3 size: 12 residues. This chain's CDR3 is CASSFNRGEAFF. DNA of the CDR3: TGCGCCAGCAGCTTTAACAGGGGTGAAGCTTTCTTT. The whole variable domain, remainder taken from reference TRBV5-1 and TRBJ1-1, is KAGVTQTPRYLIKTRGQQVTLSCSPISGHRSVSWYQQTPGQGLQFLFEYFSETQRNKGNFPGRFSGRQFSNSRSEMNVSTLELGDSALYLCASSFNRGEAFFGQGTRLTVV.

The chain is built from TRBV20-1 and TRBJ2-1; 9 bases are a match to TRBD2. The end of the DNA fits TRBJ2-7 better, so the J call may be wrong. In germline, CDR1 is DFQATT, CDR2 SNEGSKA (reference sequence). CDR3 size: 16 residues. In nucleotides, the CDR3 is TGCAGTGCTCTTATATCTAGCGGGACCATGTCCTACGAGCAGTACTTC. Protein product: CSALISSGTMSYEQYF.

Notes on this clonotype: A junction boundary mismatches the germline segment, possibly from a read error. The J gene is TRBJ1-2, the V gene TRBV29-1; D ambiguous. Germline lookup yields CDR1 SQVTM and CDR2 ANQGSEA. The CDR3 sequence is 12 residues long. The CDR3 region has the DNA TGCAGCGTTGAAACCCAGGCCTATTGCTACACCTTC. Amino acids: CSVETQAYCYTF.

The CDR3 protein is CASSLAWARTPTDTQYF. In nucleotides, the CDR3 is TGTGCCAGCAGCTTAGCGTGGGCCAGGACCCCCACAGATACGCAGTATTTT. The V and J genes are TRBV7-9 and TRBJ2-3; D gene unclear. V was cut by 0 bases and J by 2 bases, with 15 bases left in between. CDR1 and CDR2 from the germline V gene are SEHNR and FQNEAQ (reference sequence). CDR3 length equals 17 residues.

The DNA for the CDR3 is TGTGCCAGCAGTTTAAGCGGGGGTATCGGGAATGAGCAGTTCTTC. Translating it yields CASSLSGGIGNEQFF. This sequence joins TRBV6-5 and TRBJ2-1, with TRBD2 identical over 8 bases. CDR1 MNHEY and CDR2 SVGAGI come from the germline V gene. CDR3 length: 15 amino acids. The junction had 9 bases not matched to a gene; V was cut back by 4 bases and J by 7 bases.

Here the CDR3 DNA reads TGTGCCAGCAGCCTAGGGACGGCGGGCACAGATACGCAGTATTTT. This sequence encodes CASSLGTAGTDTQYF. The chain employs TRBV7-2 and TRBJ2-3; D might be TRBD1 or TRBD2, each matching 5 bases. The CDR3 is made up of 15 amino acids. Trimming took off 5 bases at V and 1 base at J, with 13 bases between the two ends. Germline CDR1 SGHTA, CDR2 FQGNSA.

The chain has TRBV20-1 and TRBJ1-6, with D unresolved. The V gene lost 0 bases and the J gene lost 3 bases, with 9 bases spanning the gap. Germline lookup yields CDR1 DFQATT and CDR2 SNEGSKA (reference sequence). The CDR3 length is 15 residues. CDR3 sequence: CSAREVEGYNSPLHF. The CDR3 DNA reads TGCAGTGCTAGAGAGGTCGAGGGCTATAATTCACCCCTCCACTTT.

The genes are TRBV5-1 and TRBJ1-1, with D tentatively TRBD1 (5 bases). CDR1 SGHRS and CDR2 YFSETQ come from the germline V gene. The CDR3 has 16 amino acids. The ends were cut back, 0 bases at V and 1 base at J, with 13 bases in the middle. Here the CDR3 reads CASSLVLGGTNTEAFF. DNA for the CDR3: TGCGCCAGCAGCTTGGTTCTTGGAGGGACGAACACTGAAGCTTTCTTT.

The chain joins TRBV6-6 to TRBJ2-5, with 12 positions matching TRBD1. This CDR3 has 15 amino acids. The trim removed 5 bases at V and 5 bases at J, leaving 6 bases unmatched. Germline CDR1 and CDR2: MNHNY and SVGAGI (reference sequence). This CDR3 is CASSDGTGGFETQYF. The CDR3 DNA is TGTGCCAGCAGTGACGGGACAGGGGGCTTCGAGACCCAGTACTTC.

This clonotype was counted only a few times. The genes are TRBV20-1 and TRBJ2-5, with D tentatively TRBD2 (6 bases). CDR3 size: 15 residues. V dropped 6 bases and J dropped 4 bases, with 21 bases sitting between them. Germline assignment: CDR1 DFQATT and CDR2 SNEGSKA (reference sequence). This chain's CDR3 is CSAPRATGAPETQYF. CDR3 in DNA: TGCAGTGCCCCGAGAGCTACGGGAGCACCAGAGACCCAGTACTTC.

This clonotype occurred a few times. This rearrangement joins TRBV28 to TRBJ2-5; D gene uncertain. Deletions cut 3 bases from V and 4 bases from J, with 9 bases between. The CDR3 is 13 residues long. Germline V gives CDR1 MDHEN, CDR2 SYDVKM. CDR3 DNA: TGTGCCAGCAGTTTTAGGGTCAGAGAGACCCAGTACTTC. Translating it yields CASSFRVRETQYF.

This clonotype was seen repeatedly, ten times or more. This rearrangement joins TRBV2 to TRBJ2-1, with D possibly matching TRBD2 (5 bases). CDR1 is SNHLY and CDR2 is FYNNEI in the germline V gene. The CDR3 spans 14 residues. V lost 7 bases to trimming and J lost 1 base, with 11 bases between them. CDR3 nucleotide sequence: TGTGCCAGCATTCCAGCGGTGTCCTACAATGAGCAGTTCTTC. Amino acids: CASIPAVSYNEQFF. The whole variable domain, remainder taken from reference TRBV2 and TRBJ2-1, is EPEVTQTPSHQVTQMGQEVILRCVPISNHLYFYWYRQILGQKVEFLVSFYNNEISEKSEIFDDQFSVERPDGSNFTLKIRSTKLEDSAMYFCASIPAVSYNEQFFGPGTRLTVL.

In this sample, this clonotype turned up a few times. This chain connects TRBV29-1 to TRBJ2-7, with a weak D call TRBD2 (6 bases). Trimming removed 4 bases at V and 9 bases at J, with 16 bases between. Germline CDR1 SQVTM, CDR2 ANQGSEA. This CDR3 region has 12 residues. The CDR3 DNA sequence: TGCAGCGTTGCCGGGGAGGTGATTGGGCAGTACTTC. It translates to CSVAGEVIGQYF.

This clonotype was counted a few times. The CDR3 DNA follows: TGCGCCAGCAGCTTGGCGGGACTAGCGGGCCAAGAGACCCAGTACTTC. Amino acid sequence: CASSLAGLAGQETQYF. This sequence joins TRBV5-1 and TRBJ2-5, with 12 bases lining up with TRBD2. V was pared by 0 bases and J by 1 base, with 1 base of the junction left unmatched. The CDR3 sequence is 16 residues long. Germline V gene sequence: CDR1 SGHRS, CDR2 YFSETQ.

The J gene is TRBJ2-3, the V gene TRBV11-1; perhaps TRBD2 as D (5 bases). The germline gives CDR1 SGHAT, CDR2 FQDESV (reference sequence). The CDR3 runs 12 residues. Between the trimmed V and J ends, which lost 10 bases and 1 base, there was a span of 9 bases. The DNA for the CDR3 is TGTGCCACGGAGGAGGGCACAGATACGCAGTATTTT. It specifies CATEEGTDTQYF.

The V gene is TRBV20-1, the J gene TRBJ2-5; 7 positions match TRBD2. The CDR3 spans 17 residues. J was trimmed by 0 bases and V by 8 bases; bases with no gene match: 18. Germline V gives CDR1 DFQATT, CDR2 SNEGSKA (reference sequence). The CDR3 spells CSSYPREASSYQETQYF. The CDR3 nucleotides are TGCAGTTCCTACCCCCGGGAGGCCTCTTCGTACCAAGAGACCCAGTACTTC.

The gene calls are TRBV7-2 and TRBJ2-2, with D possibly being TRBD1 or TRBD2 (5 bases each). The CDR3 runs to 16 residues. V was clipped by 5 bases and J by 2 bases, with 15 bases between them. CDR1 SGHTA and CDR2 FQGNSA come from the germline V gene. The CDR3 DNA sequence: TGTGCCAGCAGCCTCCCCATGGGGGTAAACACCGGGGAGCTGTTTTTT. Protein sequence: CASSLPMGVNTGELFF.